This T cell receptor beta chain was identified in a study of lymphopenia after photon versus proton radiotherapy (dated by TCRdb to about 2019). Broadly, across the study: In patients with gastrointestinal tumors who developed high-grade lymphopenia, the study compared the immunological effects of photon radiation therapy with those of proton radiation therapy. The cohort comprised about 22 patients with gastrointestinal tumors who received either photon or proton therapy and then developed lymphopenia. The goal of the study was to characterize the differences between the two radiation modalities in how they affect the immune system. What the authors observed across the whole study: After the lymphocyte count nadir, oligoclonal expansion, especially of CD8+ Temra cells, was observed in photon-treated repertoires, and the drop in diversity was driven by this expansion. The survival association was examined only in patients who died, and the authors described better survival with proton therapy as a possibility, not as a demonstrated result. During treatment, patients who received proton therapy stayed relatively stable, whereas patients who received photon therapy lost naive T cells and TCR diversity and gained effector/memory populations. Across the cohort, a larger post-nadir drop in TCR diversity was inversely correlated with overall survival time among patients who died.

A word on this clone: The antigen this receptor binds is unknown. No quality values exist for individual bases; no much larger clone is one base distant.

CDR1 is given as SGDLS and CDR2 as YYNGEE, both from the germline V gene. The CDR3 covers 14 residues, taking in both the cysteine and the phenylalanine. Only the CDR3 region is kept as DNA, spanning 42 bases read in frame from base 1. Cut back by 2 bases and 2 bases, the V and J ends lie 8 bases apart. Library preparation employed the immunoSEQ multiplex PCR assay. T cell repertoires were profiled by deep sequencing of rearranged TCR beta loci, alongside multiparametric flow cytometry. Entries here come from immuneACCESS through TCRdb and include only in-frame sequences with V and J called. Some clones fail to appear in such tables; in the studies checked, an unresolved V gene covers under half of the shortfall, and the cause of the remainder is unknown. The sample table holds roughly 61,000 clones, of which about nine tenths were seen once. The ten top clones hold around 13% of the sample.

Sample: peripheral blood, taken from a patient treated with proton-based radiotherapy. The V and J genes are TRBV9 and TRBJ1-3; the D segment could be TRBD1, given 6 matching bases. This sequence was found in a man at least 80 years old with esophageal cancer. The bases are TGTGCCAGCAGCGTCTCAGGGGCTGGAAACACCATATATTTT. Translated, it gives CASSVSGAGNTIYF.